These 32 T cell receptor beta chains were all obtained from the same sample, sequenced in a study of OX40 agonist ivuxolimab in advanced cancers. Sequencing used immunoSEQ multiplex PCR; TCRdb keeps in-frame clones, though not all of them. The sample contains tens of thousands of clones, around 89% of which appear only once. The material was CD4+ or CD8+ T cells sorted from blood, obtained in a trial of the OX40 agonist ivuxolimab. The receptor source for this set is an adult with an advanced solid tumor such as melanoma, head and neck, liver or kidney cancer.

The chain joins TRBV5-1 to TRBJ2-7; TRBD2 matches at 10 bases. The CDR3 spans 15 residues. CDR1 is SGHRS and CDR2 is YFSETQ in the germline V gene. The V and J ends lost 0 bases and 5 bases, in that order; junction bases with no gene match: 5. Here the CDR3 DNA reads TGCGCCAGCAGCTTGGCTAGCGGGAGTATCAACGAGCAGTACTTC. This sequence encodes CASSLASGSINEQYF.

The CDR3 loop is CAISGDQLEETQYF. The CDR3 DNA reads TGTGCCATCAGTGGGGACCAATTGGAAGAGACCCAGTACTTC. The chain combines TRBV10-3 with TRBJ2-5, with D perhaps being TRBD1 or TRBD2 (5 bases each). The germline V and J ends were trimmed by 4 bases and 3 bases, with 12 bases remaining between them. The CDR3 consists of 14 residues. Germline CDR1 reads ENHRY; CDR2 reads SYGVKD.

J is TRBJ2-7 and V is TRBV27, with TRBD2 matching 11 bases. The CDR3 spans 19 residues. The V gene end was trimmed by 2 bases and the J gene end by 3 bases; junction bases not matched to a gene: 15. Germline V lookup: CDR1 MNHEY, CDR2 SMNVEV (reference sequence). CDR3 loop: CASSLIPPTTSGRNYEQYF. The CDR3 nucleotides are TGTGCCAGCAGTTTAATCCCCCCCACTACTAGCGGGAGAAACTACGAGCAGTACTTC.

The chain recombines TRBV29-1 with TRBJ2-5; D tentatively fits TRBD1 or TRBD2 (5 bases each). Trimming left V 4 bases short and J 4 bases short, with 10 bases between. CDR1 is SQVTM and CDR2 is ANQGSEA in the germline V gene. The CDR3 spans 12 residues. CDR3 sequence (DNA): TGCAGCGTTGGGGACCCCCTAGAGACCCAGTACTTC. Its translation: CSVGDPLETQYF.

The J gene is TRBJ2-1, the V gene TRBV9; 10 bases map to TRBD2. The V gene's germline CDR1 is SGDLS and CDR2 YYNGEE. This CDR3 is built from 14 residues. V lost 0 bases to trimming and J lost 10 bases; unmatched junction nucleotides: 4. CDR3 region: CASSVASGSIEQFF. The CDR3 DNA reads as TGTGCCAGCAGCGTAGCTAGCGGGAGCATAGAGCAGTTCTTC.

The rearrangement joins TRBV4-1 to TRBJ1-2, with a weak D call TRBD1 (5 bases). V was shortened by 0 bases and J by 4 bases, with 15 bases between the two germline ends. Germline CDR1 is MGHRA and CDR2 is YSYEKL. The CDR3 is made up of 16 amino acids. The CDR3, as DNA: TGCGCCAGCAGCCAAGATAGGCAGGGCGGCTTCTATGGCTACACCTTC. This codes for CASSQDRQGGFYGYTF.

The J gene is TRBJ2-7, the V gene TRBV5-1, with 8 nucleotides matching TRBD1. The CDR3 is made up of 15 amino acids. The V gene end was trimmed by 0 bases and the J gene end by 5 bases; junction bases not matched to a gene: 7. Germline CDR1 is SGHRS and CDR2 is YFSETQ. The CDR3 region is CASSLGQGLEDEQYF. CDR3 coding DNA: TGCGCCAGCAGCTTGGGACAGGGGCTCGAGGACGAGCAGTACTTC.

The genes are TRBV6-5 and TRBJ2-1; 10 nucleotides align to TRBD2. V lost 2 bases and J lost 8; bases outside the gene matches: 3. CDR1 and CDR2 (germline): MNHEY, SVGAGI. The CDR3 runs to 14 residues. DNA for the CDR3: TGTGCCAGCAGTTACGGGCTAGCGGGAGATGAGCAGTTCTTC. It codes for CASSYGLAGDEQFF.

The chain uses TRBV6-5 and TRBJ1-2; a possible D gene is TRBD1 (6 bases). Per germline, CDR1 MNHEY and CDR2 SVGAGI. Trimming took 5 bases from V and 7 from J, leaving 11 bases between them. The CDR3 length is 12 residues. The CDR3 DNA sequence: TGTGCCAGCAGTCCCGGGGGCAGTGGCTACACCTTC. The encoded protein is CASSPGGSGYTF.

The rearrangement links TRBV10-2 to TRBJ2-1; 11 bases map to TRBD2. There are 14 residues in the CDR3. J lost 7 bases, V lost 7 bases, and 6 bases had no gene match. The germline gives CDR1 WSHSY, CDR2 SAAADI. CDR3 loop: CASTLAGGWNEQFF. The CDR3 nucleotides are TGCGCCAGCACCCTAGCGGGGGGCTGGAATGAGCAGTTCTTC.

This chain uses TRBV27 with TRBJ1-6; no definite D call. The germline V and J ends were trimmed by 4 bases and 8 bases, with 12 bases remaining between them. The CDR3 runs 14 residues. Per germline, CDR1 MNHEY and CDR2 SMNVEV (reference sequence). The CDR3, as DNA: TGTGCCAGCAGTTCCCGGGCAGGAGATTCACCCCTCCACTTT. The encoded protein is CASSSRAGDSPLHF.

The rearrangement links TRBV27 to TRBJ1-6; D gene uncertain. The CDR3 has 14 residues. Germline-derived CDR1 and CDR2 are MNHEY and SMNVEV (reference sequence). Trimming took 1 base from V and 6 from J, leaving 7 bases between them. For the CDR3, the DNA is TGTGCCAGCAGTTTATTCCAGTCTAATTCACCCCTCCACTTT. Its protein product is CASSLFQSNSPLHF.

The V call is TRBV7-9, the J call TRBJ1-2; D is ambiguous. The CDR3 spans 13 residues. The germline V and J ends were trimmed by 3 bases and 3 bases, with 8 bases remaining between them. The germline CDR1 and CDR2 sequences are SEHNR and FQNEAQ (reference sequence). The CDR3 DNA follows: TGTGCCAGCAGCTTTGCGGCAGACTATGGCTACACCTTC. Residues: CASSFAADYGYTF.

The chain uses TRBV19 and TRBJ2-1, with 8 bases identical to TRBD2. Germline CDR1 reads LNHDA; CDR2 reads SQIVND (reference sequence). The CDR3 consists of 14 residues. J lost 4 bases, V lost 10 bases, and 9 bases had no gene match. For the CDR3, the DNA is TGTGCCACCCTTAGCGGGATCGGGTACAATGAGCAGTTCTTC. This codes for CATLSGIGYNEQFF.

This clone showed up just once. The DNA for the CDR3 is TGTGCCAGCAGTTTAGGTGGGGGGTACAATGAGCAGTTCTTC. Translation gives CASSLGGGYNEQFF. The chain carries TRBV27 and TRBJ2-1; D possibly corresponds to TRBD2 (6 bases). This CDR3 region has 14 residues. Germline lookup yields CDR1 MNHEY and CDR2 SMNVEV (reference sequence). V was shortened by 2 bases and J by 4 bases, with 9 bases between the two germline ends.

The table lists this clone with a few counts. The chain employs TRBV9 and TRBJ1-2, with D unresolved. Germline CDR1 is SGDLS and CDR2 is YYNGEE. The CDR3 covers 12 residues. Trimming shortened V by 4 bases and J by 5 bases, and 9 bases separated the two germline ends. This CDR3 is CASSSGPYGYTF. CDR3 bases: TGTGCCAGCAGCTCAGGCCCTTATGGCTACACCTTC.

The V and J genes are TRBV9 and TRBJ2-1; a possible D gene is TRBD1 (5 bases). The CDR3 extends over 15 amino acids. V lost 3 bases and J lost 6, with 16 bases in between. Germline values: CDR1 SGDLS, CDR2 YYNGEE. The chain's CDR3 is CASSGGRVGVNEQFF. As DNA, the CDR3 is TGTGCCAGCAGCGGGGGCAGGGTAGGGGTCAATGAGCAGTTCTTC. The entire variable domain, with the rest obtained from reference TRBV9 and TRBJ2-1, is as follows: DSGVTQTPKHLITATGQRVTLRCSPRSGDLSVYWYQQSLDQGLQFLIQYYNGEERAKGNILERFSAQQFPDLHSELNLSSLELGDSALYFCASSGGRVGVNEQFFGPGTRLTVL.

This clone was seen only once. This sequence joins TRBV27 and TRBJ1-6; maybe TRBD1 (6 bases). Germline V gene lookup returns CDR1 MNHEY and CDR2 SMNVEV (reference sequence). The CDR3 has 14 residues. Trimming took 6 bases from V and 8 from J, leaving 14 bases between them. CDR3 residues: CASSSDSIYSPLHF. As DNA, the CDR3 is TGTGCCAGCAGCTCGGACAGTATCTATTCACCCCTCCACTTT.

This clone came up once. V is TRBV4-1 and J is TRBJ2-7; D is uncertain. CDR1 is MGHRA and CDR2 is YSYEKL in the germline V gene. Trimming removed 2 bases from V and 4 bases from J, with 12 bases in between. CDR3 size: 14 residues. The chain's CDR3 is CASSQQSREYEQYF. In nucleotides, the CDR3 is TGCGCCAGCAGCCAACAAAGTCGAGAATACGAGCAGTACTTC.

The V call is TRBV2, the J call TRBJ2-4; the D is unclear. Germline V gene lookup returns CDR1 SNHLY and CDR2 FYNNEI. The CDR3 runs 13 residues. Trimming cost V 8 bases and J 2 bases, with 10 bases left between them. CDR3 DNA: TGTGCCAGCGAAGTCGCACCCAAAAACATTCAGTACTTC. This codes for CASEVAPKNIQYF.

A few counts support this clone. J is TRBJ2-7 and V is TRBV14; D uncertain. The CDR3 consists of 14 residues. Deletions cut 0 bases from V and 2 bases from J, with 8 bases between. Germline values: CDR1 SGHDN, CDR2 FVKESK. CDR3 nucleotides: TGTGCCAGCAGCCAAGAGTCTGATCCCTACGAGCAGTACTTC. Its translation: CASSQESDPYEQYF.

The chain couples TRBV7-9 to TRBJ2-5; tentative D call: TRBD2 (6 bases). The length of the CDR3 is 16 residues. V lost 3 bases, J lost 5 bases, and 19 bases lay in between. CDR1 and CDR2 from the germline V gene are SEHNR and FQNEAQ (reference sequence). In DNA, the CDR3 is TGTGCCAGCAGCTTGAGGCGCGCCGGGGGTAAGGAGACCCAGTACTTC. The encoded protein is CASSLRRAGGKETQYF.

This clone has only one observation. This chain links TRBV9 with TRBJ2-1; D uncertain. Germline V lookup: CDR1 SGDLS, CDR2 YYNGEE. The CDR3 spans 15 residues. Trimming shortened V by 0 bases and J by 6 bases, and 13 bases separated the two germline ends. For the CDR3, the DNA is TGTGCCAGCAGCGTAGATTGGTTGACGGGCAATGAGCAGTTCTTC. Translated: CASSVDWLTGNEQFF.

This clone was recorded once. The rearrangement joins TRBV9 to TRBJ2-2; 12 nucleotides match TRBD2. This CDR3 has 15 amino acids. Germline-derived CDR1 and CDR2 are SGDLS and YYNGEE. The V gene end was trimmed by 4 bases and the J gene end by 4 bases; junction bases not matched to a gene: 2. The CDR3 bases are TGTGCCAGCAGCCCTAGCGGGGGGGCCACCGGGGAGCTGTTTTTT. Protein: CASSPSGGATGELFF. The full variable domain, its missing parts supplied by reference TRBV9 and TRBJ2-2, is DSGVTQTPKHLITATGQRVTLRCSPRSGDLSVYWYQQSLDQGLQFLIQYYNGEERAKGNILERFSAQQFPDLHSELNLSSLELGDSALYFCASSPSGGATGELFFGEGSRLTVL.

The V gene is TRBV7-6, the J gene TRBJ2-2; possibly TRBD2 for D (7 bases). The germline CDR1 and CDR2 sequences are SGHVS and FNYEAQ. This CDR3 has 15 residues. V gave up 6 bases and J gave up 4 bases, with 15 bases separating them. CDR3 bases: TGTGCCAGCAGTCCGGGGGGCACGCGCACCGGGGAGCTGTTTTTT. The encoded protein is CASSPGGTRTGELFF.

This chain links TRBV5-6 with TRBJ2-3; possible D gene TRBD1, 5 bases. Between the trimmed V and J ends, which lost 2 bases and 0 bases, there was a span of 13 bases. This CDR3 has 16 residues. Germline CDR1 reads SGHDT; CDR2 reads YYEEEE. CDR3 protein: CASSLKGSTSTDTQYF. The DNA for the CDR3 is TGTGCCAGCAGCTTAAAGGGGTCGACTAGCACAGATACGCAGTATTTT. Using reference TRBV5-6 and TRBJ2-3 for the parts outside the CDR3, the full variable domain is DAGVTQSPTHLIKTRGQQVTLRCSPKSGHDTVSWYQQALGQGPQFIFQYYEEEERQRGNFPDRFSGHQFPNYSSELNVNALLLGDSALYLCASSLKGSTSTDTQYFGPGTRLTVL.

In DNA, the CDR3 is TGTGCCAGTAGTATAGGAGGGAGCAATCAGCCCCAGCATTTT. It codes for CASSIGGSNQPQHF. This rearrangement joins TRBV19 to TRBJ1-5; D is uncertain. CDR1 and CDR2 (germline): LNHDA, SQIVND (reference sequence). This CDR3 has 14 amino acids. V was pared by 1 base and J by 1 base, with 5 bases between.

This clone was recorded only once. The chain has TRBV5-6 and TRBJ1-2, with D unclear. This CDR3 has 13 amino acids. Trimming pared 2 bases from V and 7 bases from J, leaving 12 bases between. Germline V gene sequence: CDR1 SGHDT, CDR2 YYEEEE. CDR3 sequence (DNA): TGTGCCAGCAGCTTCGGTGCGGATTCTGGCTACACCTTC. It yields the protein CASSFGADSGYTF.

The CDR3 loop reads CASSQEGSVNEKLFF. The CDR3 DNA sequence: TGTGCCAGCAGCCAAGAGGGTTCAGTTAATGAAAAACTGTTTTTT. This chain links TRBV14 with TRBJ1-4, with D unresolved. CDR3 length: 15 amino acids. The V end was cut by 0 bases, the J end by 4 bases, with 9 bases between. CDR1 and CDR2 from the germline V gene are SGHDN and FVKESK.

This sequence joins TRBV27 and TRBJ2-6, with D maybe TRBD2 (5 bases). Germline values: CDR1 MNHEY, CDR2 SMNVEV (reference sequence). Trimming pared 4 bases from V and 0 bases from J, leaving 7 bases between. This CDR3 has 15 amino acids. This CDR3 is CASSSGYSGANVLTF. The DNA for the CDR3 is TGTGCCAGCAGTTCGGGGTACTCTGGGGCCAACGTCCTGACTTTC.

V is TRBV7-9 and J is TRBJ2-1; TRBD1 is a possible D gene (7 bases). CDR1 SEHNR and CDR2 FQNEAQ come from the germline V gene (reference sequence). With 5 bases removed from V and 3 bases from J, the gap between germline ends came to 14 bases. This CDR3 has 15 amino acids. CDR3 protein: CASSLGGGVYNEQFF. DNA of the CDR3: TGTGCCAGCAGCCTAGGGGGCGGGGTCTACAATGAGCAGTTCTTC. The whole variable domain, filled in from reference TRBV7-9 and TRBJ2-1, reads DTGVSQNPRHKITKRGQNVTFRCDPISEHNRLYWYRQTLGQGPEFLTYFQNEAQLEKSRLLSDRFSAERPKGSFSTLEIQRTEQGDSAMYLCASSLGGGVYNEQFFGPGTRLTVL.

The V and J genes are TRBV5-4 and TRBJ2-3; the D is unclear. Germline CDR1 reads SGHNT; CDR2 reads YYREEE (reference sequence). The CDR3 runs to 13 residues. V gave up 0 bases and J gave up 2 bases, with 4 bases separating them. The CDR3 spells CASSLEITDTQYF. In nucleotides, the CDR3 is TGTGCCAGCAGCTTGGAGATCACAGATACGCAGTATTTT.